What follows are 12 T cell receptor beta chains derived from one specimen sequenced in a study of cytomegalovirus exposure and HLA in healthy donors. Vbeta (60) and Jbeta (13) primers were used in the PCR. Assay used: immunoSEQ multiplex PCR; TCRdb lists only in-frame clones, some missing. In the table there are over 120,000 clones, about 84% of which are singletons. Sample: PBMCs. The receptors originated from a man over 45 in good health and CMV-seronegative.

In its sample, this clone was seen a few times. The chain links TRBV28 to TRBJ1-2; D remains unclear. The CDR3 loop spans 12 amino acids. Trimming left V 4 bases short and J 5 bases short, with 8 bases between. Germline-derived CDR1 and CDR2 are MDHEN and SYDVKM. In nucleotides, the CDR3 is TGTGCCAGCAGTTCGTCGGTTTATGGCTACACCTTC. Translation gives CASSSSVYGYTF.

The chain joins TRBV5-4 to TRBJ2-2, with D perhaps TRBD2 (6 bases). The CDR3 runs to 15 residues. Per germline, CDR1 SGHNT and CDR2 YYREEE (reference sequence). V lost 6 bases, J lost 0 bases, and 12 bases lay in between. Written as DNA, the CDR3 is TGTGCCAGCAACTTCGGGACTCCGAACACCGGGGAGCTGTTTTTT. Encoded protein: CASNFGTPNTGELFF. The whole variable domain, remainder taken from reference TRBV5-4 and TRBJ2-2, is ETGVTQSPTHLIKTRGQQVTLRCSSQSGHNTVSWYQQALGQGPQFIFQYYREEENGRGNFPPRFSGLQFPNYSSELNVNALELDDSALYLCASNFGTPNTGELFFGEGSRLTVL.

The chain combines TRBV6-6 with TRBJ2-5; D gene uncertain. Trimming took off 2 bases at V and 1 base at J, with 8 bases between the two ends. This CDR3 region has 14 residues. Germline-derived CDR1 and CDR2 are MNHNY and SVGAGI (reference sequence). The CDR3 DNA reads TGTGCCAGCAGTTACCGCGGTGCCCAAGAGACCCAGTACTTC. Translation gives CASSYRGAQETQYF.

This clone was recorded only once. The chain uses TRBV5-1 and TRBJ2-2; 8 bases align to TRBD2. The length of the CDR3 is 15 residues. In germline, CDR1 is SGHRS, CDR2 YFSETQ. Trimming removed 2 bases from V and 2 bases from J; junction bases left unmatched: 2. This chain's CDR3 is CASSFTSGNTGELFF. CDR3 in DNA: TGCGCCAGCAGCTTTACTAGCGGAAACACCGGGGAGCTGTTTTTT.

The genes are TRBV4-2 and TRBJ2-7; maybe TRBD2 (5 bases). Trimming stripped 0 bases from V and 2 bases from J, with 8 bases between. The germline V gene has CDR1 LGHNA and CDR2 YNFKEQ. The CDR3 is 14 residues long. The CDR3 DNA sequence: TGTGCCAGCAGCCAAGAACTACTAGCCTACGAGCAGTACTTC. Translation gives CASSQELLAYEQYF.

This clone was detected only once. The chain couples TRBV6-5 to TRBJ2-6; D might be TRBD2 (6 bases). The germline V gene encodes CDR1 MNHEY and CDR2 SVGAGI. Trimming left V 0 bases short and J 4 bases short, with 10 bases between. The CDR3 covers 16 residues. The CDR3 bases are TGTGCCAGCAGTTACTCGCGGGATTCGGGGGCCAACGTCCTGACTTTC. It is translated as CASSYSRDSGANVLTF.

The chain uses TRBV19 and TRBJ2-5, with 7 bases lining up with TRBD2. Losses at the gene ends were 5 bases for V and 2 bases for J; bases not matched to a gene: 5. Germline CDR1 reads LNHDA; CDR2 reads SQIVND (reference sequence). There are 14 residues in the CDR3. The CDR3 reads CASSAGLHQETQYF. CDR3 DNA: TGTGCCAGTAGTGCGGGACTACATCAAGAGACCCAGTACTTC.

The chain employs TRBV27 and TRBJ2-1; maybe TRBD2 (7 bases). The germline V gene has CDR1 MNHEY and CDR2 SMNVEV (reference sequence). The CDR3 is 15 residues long. V was clipped by 5 bases and J by 0 bases, with 11 bases between them. The CDR3 loop reads CASSRGGSSYNEQFF. CDR3 in DNA: TGTGCCAGCAGTCGCGGGGGCAGCTCCTACAATGAGCAGTTCTTC.

The chain has TRBV4-1 and TRBJ1-1; D may be TRBD1 (5 bases). This CDR3 is built from 16 residues. Germline CDR1 and CDR2: MGHRA and YSYEKL. V was clipped by 0 bases and J by 6 bases, with 17 bases between them. In DNA, the CDR3 is TGCGCCAGCAGCCAAGATCGGAACAGGAGGGACGCTGAAGCTTTCTTT. This codes for CASSQDRNRRDAEAFF.

This clone was observed a few times. The V and J genes are TRBV5-6 and TRBJ2-2; TRBD2 matches 10 bases. Germline CDR1 reads SGHDT; CDR2 reads YYEEEE. The CDR3 spans 18 residues. V dropped 0 bases and J dropped 6; count of bases not matched to a gene: 11. CDR3 residues: CASSLGASGSWGPGELFF. The CDR3 nucleotides read TGTGCCAGCAGCTTGGGGGCTAGCGGGAGTTGGGGACCCGGGGAGCTGTTTTTT.

This clone was counted between two and nine times. The chain carries TRBV7-9 and TRBJ1-3; D might be TRBD1 (5 bases). This CDR3 has 16 residues. Germline loops: CDR1 SEHNR, CDR2 FQNEAQ (reference sequence). Trimming shortened V by 0 bases and J by 0 bases, and 9 bases separated the two germline ends. The CDR3 loop reads CASSLAGALSGNTIYF. The DNA for the CDR3 is TGTGCCAGCAGCTTAGCTGGGGCCCTCTCTGGAAACACCATATATTTT.

With respect to this clone: Other DNA sequences from this sample encode an identical CDR3 as well. This chain joins TRBV18 and TRBJ1-1; no firm D call. Germline assignment: CDR1 KGHSH and CDR2 LQKENI. The ends were cut back, 3 bases at V and 1 base at J, with 6 bases in the middle. The CDR3 extends over 13 amino acids. CDR3 bases: TGTGCCAGCTCACCGCGACAGAACACTGAAGCTTTCTTT. Translated: CASSPRQNTEAFF.